A single TCR beta chain is shown here with its context. The entry originates in a study of blood T cell repertoires in COVID-19. Background on the study: Sites across the United States, Italy and Spain contributed samples from acute and convalescent COVID-19.

TCRdb's copy holds only in-frame clones and misses some; the assay was immunoSEQ multiplex PCR. Here the sample spans fewer than 150,000 clones, more than 75% being singletons. The CDR3 is made up of 16 amino acids. CDR1 and CDR2 from the germline V gene are MNHEY and SVGEGT. The V and J ends lost 6 bases and 7 bases respectively, with 22 bases between them. Material: peripheral blood. The chain employs TRBV6-2 or TRBV6-3 and TRBJ2-1; TRBD2 might be the D (7 bases). The source of this sequence is a middle-aged man with acute or convalescent COVID-19. DNA of the CDR3: TGTGCCAGCAGCCAGAGAGGGGGGGCTCCGCAGAATGAGCAGTTCTTC. Translated, it gives CASSQRGGAPQNEQFF.